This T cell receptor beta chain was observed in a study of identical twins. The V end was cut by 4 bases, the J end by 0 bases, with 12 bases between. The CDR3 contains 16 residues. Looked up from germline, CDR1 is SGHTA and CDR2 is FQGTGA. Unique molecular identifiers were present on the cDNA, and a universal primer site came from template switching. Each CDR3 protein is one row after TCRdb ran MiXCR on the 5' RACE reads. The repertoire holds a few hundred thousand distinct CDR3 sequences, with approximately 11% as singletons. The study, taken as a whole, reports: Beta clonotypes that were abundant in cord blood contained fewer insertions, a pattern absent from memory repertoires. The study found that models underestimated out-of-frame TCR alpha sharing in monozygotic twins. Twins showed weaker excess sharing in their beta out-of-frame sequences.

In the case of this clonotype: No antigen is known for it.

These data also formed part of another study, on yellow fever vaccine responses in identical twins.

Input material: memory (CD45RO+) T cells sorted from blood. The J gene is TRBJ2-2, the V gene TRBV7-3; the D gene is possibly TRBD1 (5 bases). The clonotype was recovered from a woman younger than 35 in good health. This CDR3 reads CASSSHRPPNTGELFF. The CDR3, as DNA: TGTGCCAGCAGCTCCCACAGGCCTCCGAACACCGGGGAGCTGTTTTTT.